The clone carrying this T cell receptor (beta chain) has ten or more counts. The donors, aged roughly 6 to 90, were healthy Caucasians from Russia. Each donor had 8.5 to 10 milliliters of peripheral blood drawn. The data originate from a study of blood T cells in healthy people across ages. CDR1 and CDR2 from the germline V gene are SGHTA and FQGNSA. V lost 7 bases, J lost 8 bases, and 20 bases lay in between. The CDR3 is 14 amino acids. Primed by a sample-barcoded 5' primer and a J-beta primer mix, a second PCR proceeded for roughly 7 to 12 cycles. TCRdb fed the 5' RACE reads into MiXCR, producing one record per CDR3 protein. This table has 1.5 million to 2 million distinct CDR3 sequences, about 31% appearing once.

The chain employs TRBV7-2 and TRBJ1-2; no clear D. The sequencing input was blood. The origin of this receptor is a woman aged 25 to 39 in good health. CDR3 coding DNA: TGTGCCAGCAACCAACCCGTCGCAGGCAGGGGCTACACCTTC. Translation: CASNQPVAGRGYTF.